This TCR beta chain was captured in a study of blood T cell repertoires in COVID-19. Libraries were prepared by immunoSEQ multiplex PCR; TCRdb keeps only in-frame clonotypes and omits some of them. Among 30,000 to 40,000 clones, about 74% were seen once, and the ten largest hold about 11%. The CDR3 is made up of 14 amino acids. V lost 2 bases and J lost 3, with 11 bases in between. Germline V gene data show CDR1 as MNHEY and CDR2 as SVGEGT. The sequence derives from a man aged 65 to 85 with COVID-19, enrolled during active disease. Sequencing input: peripheral blood. This chain joins TRBV6-2 or TRBV6-3 and TRBJ2-7; weak D call: TRBD1 (8 bases). The CDR3, as DNA: TGTGCCAGCAGTTACCACAGGGGGGGCTACGAGCAGTACTTC. Its protein is CASSYHRGGYEQYF.